The source of this TCR beta chain is a study of metastatic and nonmetastatic thyroid tumors. Study in general: Repertoire comparison spanned blood and tumor or nodule tissue of malignant and benign thyroid patients.

Findings and caveats of the study: Compared with benign nodules, malignant thyroid tumors were reported to have significantly higher TCR beta diversity in both blood and tumor.

This clone was counted a few times. Its antigen is unidentified. Germline CDR1 DFQATT, CDR2 SNEGSKA (reference sequence). This CDR3 is 15 amino acids long. The V end was cut by 0 bases, the J end by 7 bases, with 18 bases between. In the original workflow: Using the CDR3 differences seen across clinicopathological groups, the authors built a distant-metastasis classifier for papillary thyroid cancer, which was meant to discriminate distant-metastatic patients. From the PCR reads, TCRdb re-called clones with MiXCR. The V and J calls and clone size come from TCRdb's table, not from the authors' own analysis. Altogether about 16,000 clones are present, approximately 25% being singletons, with the ten largest covering 15%. Every patient was untreated before thyroid surgery.

The J gene is TRBJ1-2, the V gene TRBV20-1; D may be TRBD1 (6 bases). Material for sequencing was adjacent normal tissue. The TCR sequence derives from a female donor with papillary thyroid cancer or a benign thyroid nodule (not recorded which). Some clones in this sample may be carry-over from other donors' samples. The CDR3, as DNA: TGCAGTGCTAGAGATGCATGGGGGGGCGCGTCTGGCTACACCTTC. As protein: CSARDAWGGASGYTF.